This is a list of T cell receptor beta chains from one sample in a study of shared T cell receptors in the human thymus. Assay: immunoSEQ multiplex PCR; the TCRdb copy retains only in-frame clones and omits some. Among under 850,000 clones listed, over 75% were seen once. These records were also assigned to another study, of human thymus T cells.

The sequencing input was thymocytes. Receptors originate from a boy younger than two with a congenital heart defect. Both conserved end residues are part of each CDR3. D genes are given only for firm matches. Clone size appears in some rows only: once, few, many, or a class for an expanded clone.

CDR3: CASGFSPSTPTDPGANVLTF
DNA: TGTGCTAGTGGTTTTTCCCCTTCGACCCCGACTGATCCTGGGGCCAACGTCCTGACTTTC
J: TRBJ2-6
D: .
V: TRBV12-5
size: .

CDR3: CASSAANRGDTGELFF
DNA: TGTGCCAGCAGTGCAGCGAACAGGGGGGACACCGGGGAGCTGTTTTTT
J: TRBJ2-2
D: TRBD1
V: TRBV25-1
size: .

CDR3: CASSPGQARGEQYF
DNA: TGCGCCAGCAGCCCCGGACAGGCCAGGGGTGAGCAGTACTTC
J: TRBJ2-7
D: TRBD1
V: TRBV5-1
size: once

CDR3: CASSLWGQGSRSYYEQYF
DNA: TGTGCCAGCAGTTTATGGGGACAGGGATCCCGTAGCTACTACGAGCAGTACTTC
J: TRBJ2-7
D: TRBD1
V: TRBV28
size: once

CDR3: CASRPGTSGRAPDTQYF
DNA: TGCGCCAGCAGACCGGGGACTAGCGGGAGGGCCCCAGATACGCAGTATTTT
J: TRBJ2-3
D: TRBD2
V: TRBV5-1
size: .

CDR3: CASSQDTRQTPYNEQFF
DNA: TGCGCCAGCAGCCAAGATACGAGACAGACCCCCTACAATGAGCAGTTCTTC
J: TRBJ2-1
D: .
V: TRBV4-1
size: .

CDR3: CATSRALARWPLSGNTIYF
DNA: TGTGCCACCAGCAGAGCTTTGGCGAGGTGGCCGCTCTCTGGAAACACCATATATTTT
J: TRBJ1-3
D: .
V: TRBV15
size: .

CDR3: CASSLDPDRGLNTEAFF
DNA: TGTGCCAGCAGCTTAGATCCTGACAGGGGGCTGAACACTGAAGCTTTCTTT
J: TRBJ1-1
D: TRBD1
V: TRBV7-6
size: .

CDR3: CASSLGPLAEGNSYEQYF
DNA: TGCGCCAGCAGCTTGGGGCCTCTAGCGGAGGGCAACTCCTACGAGCAGTACTTC
J: TRBJ2-7
D: TRBD2
V: TRBV5-1
size: .

CDR3: CASSPLAGGTDTQYF
DNA: TGTGCCAGCAGTCCCCTAGCGGGAGGCACAGATACGCAGTATTTT
J: TRBJ2-3
D: TRBD2
V: TRBV27
size: .

CDR3: CASSPPLAGGTYEQYF
DNA: TGTGCCAGCAGCCCCCCGCTAGCGGGAGGGACCTACGAGCAGTACTTC
J: TRBJ2-7
D: TRBD2
V: TRBV7-9
size: .

CDR3: CASSQDGRADTQYF
DNA: TGTGCCAGCAGCCAAGACGGGAGGGCAGATACGCAGTATTTT
J: TRBJ2-3
D: TRBD2
V: TRBV4-2
size: .